What follows are 29 T cell receptor beta chains derived from one specimen sequenced in a study of cytomegalovirus exposure and HLA in healthy donors. The PCR ran on 60 Vbeta and 13 Jbeta primers. TCRdb's copy holds only in-frame clones and misses some; the assay was immunoSEQ multiplex PCR. The sample holds under 200,000 clones, around 83% seen once. Material: PBMCs. The receptors were gathered from a man aged 40-49 years in good health and CMV-seropositive.

V is TRBV2 and J is TRBJ2-2; D may be TRBD2 (6 bases). The CDR3 length is 13 residues. The V gene lost 1 base and the J gene lost 9 bases, with 9 bases spanning the gap. Germline assignment: CDR1 SNHLY and CDR2 FYNNEI. The CDR3 here is CASSEGGVRELFF. CDR3 in DNA: TGTGCCAGCAGTGAAGGGGGGGTCCGGGAGCTGTTTTTT.

This clone was detected a few times. The CDR3 is CASVDRGKDNEQFF. The DNA of the CDR3 is TGTGCCAGCGTTGACAGGGGGAAGGACAATGAGCAGTTCTTC. The chain employs TRBV19 and TRBJ2-1; 9 positions agree with TRBD1. This CDR3 has 14 residues. V was pared by 9 bases and J by 5 bases, with 8 bases of the junction left unmatched. Per the germline V gene, CDR1 is LNHDA and CDR2 is SQIVND (reference sequence).

This chain joins TRBV7-2 and TRBJ2-1; TRBD2 matches at 8 bases. In germline, CDR1 is SGHTA, CDR2 FQGNSA. V shed 5 bases and J 5 bases; nucleotides not matched to a gene: 8. The length of the CDR3 is 15 residues. As DNA, the CDR3 is TGTGCCAGCAGCCCTAGCGGGCTCTTCCACAATGAGCAGTTCTTC. As protein: CASSPSGLFHNEQFF.

The chain recombines TRBV29-1 with TRBJ2-3, with unresolved D. Germline V gene sequence: CDR1 SQVTM, CDR2 ANQGSEA. This CDR3 region has 13 residues. The ends were cut back, 6 bases at V and 3 bases at J, with 13 bases in the middle. CDR3 protein: CSVLTGWTDTQYF. The DNA of the CDR3 is TGCAGCGTATTGACTGGGTGGACAGATACGCAGTATTTT.

This clone was picked up a small number of times. The V call is TRBV7-2, the J call TRBJ2-5, with 7 bases identical to TRBD2. CDR1 and CDR2 from the germline V gene are SGHTA and FQGNSA. Trimming at V came to 3 bases and at J to 2 bases, leaving 6 bases not matched to a gene. This CDR3 spans 15 amino acids. CDR3 sequence: CASSLGLPSQETQYF. Here the CDR3 DNA reads TGTGCCAGCAGCTTGGGACTACCGAGTCAAGAGACCCAGTACTTC.

As for this clone: One junction end does not reproduce the germline sequence, and a read error may be involved. The rearrangement links TRBV5-5 to TRBJ2-7, with 10 bases aligning to TRBD2. Germline values: CDR1 SGHKS, CDR2 YYEKEE (reference sequence). This CDR3 is built from 18 residues. The CDR3 DNA follows: TGTGCCAGCAGCTTGGGCCCTAGCGGGAGACTCCTCTCCCACGAGCAGTACTTC. This gives the protein CASSLGPSGRLLSHEQYF.

The V gene is TRBV6-1, the J gene TRBJ2-7; D unclear. V was cut by 5 bases and J by 9 bases, with 11 bases left in between. The germline V gene encodes CDR1 MNHNS and CDR2 SASEGT. The CDR3 loop spans 11 amino acids. Here the CDR3 DNA reads TGTGCCAGCAGTCCACCCGGTGGGCAGTACTTC. Translation: CASSPPGGQYF.

The rearrangement uses TRBV28 and TRBJ2-1, with a possible D match to TRBD2 (6 bases). The CDR3 is 12 residues long. Germline values: CDR1 MDHEN, CDR2 SYDVKM. Deletions cut 6 bases from V and 10 bases from J, with 13 bases between. The CDR3 loop is CASRMGLLEQFF. The CDR3 DNA follows: TGTGCCAGCAGGATGGGACTTCTGGAGCAGTTCTTC.

V gene TRBV2 combines with J gene TRBJ2-7, with D perhaps matching TRBD1 (6 bases). The CDR3 is 12 residues long. The germline V gene encodes CDR1 SNHLY and CDR2 FYNNEI. Trimming left V 9 bases short and J 3 bases short, with 12 bases between. The CDR3 sequence is CASYRDNYEQYF. As DNA, the CDR3 is TGTGCCAGTTACCGGGACAACTACGAGCAGTACTTC.

The count of this clone is one. This chain uses TRBV5-4 with TRBJ2-1; a weak D match, TRBD2 (5 bases). From germline, CDR1 is SGHNT and CDR2 YYREEE (reference sequence). V was pared by 4 bases and J by 7 bases, with 12 bases between. This CDR3 contains 13 residues. The CDR3 sequence is CASSPTRGNEQFF. Here the CDR3 DNA reads TGTGCCAGCAGCCCCACCCGGGGAAATGAGCAGTTCTTC.

This chain uses TRBV19 with TRBJ2-2; D ambiguous. Deletions cut 6 bases from V and 9 bases from J, with 29 bases between. Germline V gene data show CDR1 as LNHDA and CDR2 as SQIVND (reference sequence). The CDR3 has 18 residues. CDR3 nucleotide sequence: TGTGCCAGTAGGGCCCTGGTAATAGCCCTAAACTCGGAAAGGGAGCTGTTTTTT. Translation: CASRALVIALNSERELFF.

The gene calls are TRBV7-6 and TRBJ2-7, with no clear D. The CDR3 is 14 residues long. V lost 5 bases to trimming and J lost 3 bases, with 14 bases between them. In germline, CDR1 is SGHVS, CDR2 FNYEAQ. The DNA for the CDR3 is TGTGCCAGCAGCCTTACGCAGCGAAGCTACGAGCAGTACTTC. Protein: CASSLTQRSYEQYF.

This CDR3 reads CASSLGQIYGYTF. CDR3 nucleotide sequence: TGCGCCAGCAGCTTGGGGCAGATCTATGGCTACACCTTC. The V and J genes are TRBV5-1 and TRBJ1-2, with unresolved D. V was cut by 0 bases and J by 4 bases, with 7 bases left in between. Germline assignment: CDR1 SGHRS and CDR2 YFSETQ. CDR3 length: 13 residues.

In this sample, this clone turned up once. The chain combines TRBV11-3 with TRBJ1-1; perhaps TRBD1 as D (6 bases). V was pared by 8 bases and J by 3 bases, with 13 bases between. This CDR3 is built from 13 residues. Germline loops: CDR1 SGHNT, CDR2 YENEEA. CDR3 bases: TGTGCCAGCTCCTTGGGGGCGGACACTGAAGCTTTCTTT. Its translation is CASSLGADTEAFF.

This rearrangement joins TRBV6-5 to TRBJ1-5; a weak D match, TRBD1 (6 bases). Trimming cost V 8 bases and J 5 bases, with 13 bases left between them. CDR1 and CDR2 from the germline V gene are MNHEY and SVGAGI. The CDR3 sequence is 13 residues long. As DNA, the CDR3 is TGTGCCAGCTCAAGAGGGGGGGATCAGCCCCAGCATTTT. Its protein product is CASSRGGDQPQHF.

The gene calls are TRBV4-1 and TRBJ2-1, with D maybe TRBD1 (6 bases). V lost 2 bases to trimming and J lost 4 bases, with 12 bases between them. The CDR3 runs to 15 residues. Germline values: CDR1 MGHRA, CDR2 YSYEKL. In nucleotides, the CDR3 is TGCGCCAGCAGCCAACAGGGGAGAGGTTACAATGAGCAGTTCTTC. As protein: CASSQQGRGYNEQFF.

The chain couples TRBV9 to TRBJ1-2; D is undetermined. Trimming took 3 bases from V and 1 from J, leaving 7 bases between them. The CDR3 totals 13 residues. Germline V gene lookup returns CDR1 SGDLS and CDR2 YYNGEE. The CDR3, as DNA: TGTGCCAGCAGCGAGAGGCTTAACTATGGCTACACCTTC. Its translation: CASSERLNYGYTF.

CDR3 residues: CASSLRRGGGDTQYF. The CDR3 coding sequence is TGTGCCAGCAGCCTCCGGAGGGGAGGGGGAGATACGCAGTATTTT. V is TRBV5-4 and J is TRBJ2-3, with TRBD2 as a possible D gene (7 bases). The CDR3 sequence is 15 residues long. The germline gives CDR1 SGHNT, CDR2 YYREEE (reference sequence). With 4 bases removed from V and 5 bases from J, the gap between germline ends came to 17 bases.

The gene calls are TRBV25-1 and TRBJ2-3, with 7 nucleotides matching TRBD1. The CDR3 sequence is 15 residues long. The junction had 3 bases not matched to a gene; V was cut back by 3 bases and J by 0 bases. Germline CDR1 reads MGHDK; CDR2 reads SYGVNS. The CDR3 here is CASSDPRGSTDTQYF. The CDR3 DNA reads TGTGCCAGCAGTGATCCCAGGGGGAGCACAGATACGCAGTATTTT.

The rearrangement joins TRBV7-9 to TRBJ1-1; TRBD1 might be the D (6 bases). Germline V gene lookup returns CDR1 SEHNR and CDR2 FQNEAQ (reference sequence). This CDR3 contains 15 residues. V was trimmed by 3 bases and J by 1 base, leaving 12 bases between them. The CDR3 sequence: CASSFLTGTNTEAFF. The CDR3 bases are TGTGCCAGCAGCTTCTTGACAGGCACGAACACTGAAGCTTTCTTT.

The chain is built from TRBV29-1 and TRBJ2-1, with D possibly being TRBD1 (7 bases). The V and J ends lost 4 bases and 6 bases respectively, with 16 bases between them. CDR3 length: 14 residues. In germline, CDR1 is SQVTM, CDR2 ANQGSEA. CDR3 sequence reads: CSVVSGRQGNEQFF. The CDR3 DNA reads TGCAGCGTTGTGTCCGGGAGACAGGGCAATGAGCAGTTCTTC.

The V gene is TRBV7-8, the J gene TRBJ1-1; D perhaps matches TRBD1 (5 bases). The CDR3 spans 13 residues. Trimming cost V 6 bases and J 1 base, with 9 bases left between them. From germline, CDR1 is SGHVS and CDR2 FQNEAQ. The CDR3: CASSIQENTEAFF. In DNA, the CDR3 is TGTGCCAGCAGTATACAGGAGAACACTGAAGCTTTCTTT.

The CDR3 spells CASNRDSTSNEQFF. In DNA, the CDR3 is TGTGCCAGCAACCGGGACTCCACCTCCAATGAGCAGTTCTTC. V usage is TRBV25-1 and J usage is TRBJ2-1; D is perhaps TRBD2 (6 bases). Germline V gene lookup returns CDR1 MGHDK and CDR2 SYGVNS. Trimming took 7 bases from V and 6 from J, leaving 16 bases between them. The CDR3 contains 14 residues. The full variable domain, rest sourced from reference TRBV25-1 and TRBJ2-1, is EADIYQTPRYLVIGTGKKITLECSQTMGHDKMYWYQQDPGMELHLIHYSYGVNSTEKGDLSSESTVSRIRTEHFPLTLESARPSHTSQYLCASNRDSTSNEQFFGPGTRLTVL.

Of note for this clone: Germline and junction disagree at one end, which may indicate a read error. J is TRBJ2-6 and V is TRBV30; D may be TRBD1 (5 bases). The CDR3 has 12 residues. Germline CDR1 is GTSNPN and CDR2 is SVGIG (reference sequence). DNA for the CDR3: TGTGCCTGGAGTGCTGGGGCCAACGGCCTGACTTTC. Translating gives CAWSAGANGLTF.

This clone came up a few times. This chain joins TRBV7-9 and TRBJ1-5; 12 bases line up with TRBD1. V trimming: 5 bases; J trimming: 7 bases; junction bases outside the gene matches: 6. Germline V CDR1 and CDR2: SEHNR, FQNEAQ (reference sequence). The CDR3 extends over 15 amino acids. The CDR3 region has the DNA TGTGCCAGCAGCAGAACCGGGACAGGGGGCCAGCCCCAGCATTTT. This gives the protein CASSRTGTGGQPQHF.

This chain connects TRBV7-2 to TRBJ1-1; D not certain. Germline loops: CDR1 SGHTA, CDR2 FQGNSA. Trimming cost V 5 bases and J 3 bases, with 10 bases left between them. The CDR3 runs 13 residues. CDR3 DNA: TGTGCCAGCAGCCCCGGTTTTCACACTGAAGCTTTCTTT. Its protein is CASSPGFHTEAFF.

The J gene is TRBJ2-7, the V gene TRBV7-6, with 8 positions matching TRBD2. Trimming cost V 2 bases and J 6 bases; bases outside gene matches: 12. This CDR3 is 16 amino acids long. CDR1 SGHVS and CDR2 FNYEAQ come from the germline V gene. The CDR3 bases are TGTGCCAGCAGCTTATCTGGCGGGAGGAGTTCGCCCGAGCAGTACTTC. This sequence encodes CASSLSGGRSSPEQYF. Combining the CDR3 with reference TRBV7-6 and TRBJ2-7 gives the whole variable domain GAGVSQSPRYKVTKRGQDVALRCDPISGHVSLYWYRQALGQGPEFLTYFNYEAQQDKSGLPNDRFSAERPEGSISTLTIQRTEQRDSAMYRCASSLSGGRSSPEQYFGPGTRLTVT.

The chain carries TRBV2 and TRBJ2-7; 11 bases are a match to TRBD2. Trimming took 4 bases from V and 0 from J; bases not matched to a gene: 2. Germline V lookup: CDR1 SNHLY, CDR2 FYNNEI. The CDR3 has 15 residues. DNA of the CDR3: TGTGCCAGCAGTGTCGGGACTAGCGGCTCCTACGAGCAGTACTTC. Encoded protein: CASSVGTSGSYEQYF.

This clone was seen just once. The gene calls are TRBV2 and TRBJ2-2, with 10 bases fitting TRBD2. After removal of 5 bases from V and 1 base from J, the junction contained 4 bases not matched to a gene. Per germline, CDR1 SNHLY and CDR2 FYNNEI. There are 16 residues in the CDR3. CDR3 coding DNA: TGTGCCAGCAGTAGCGGGAGGGCCGAGAACACCGGGGAGCTGTTTTTT. This encodes CASSSGRAENTGELFF.